The 14 T cell receptor beta chains presented below share a single source sample, sequenced in a study of shared clonotypes between healthy human individuals. Naive CD8 cells were CD45RO-negative, positively selected for CCR7, excluding terminally differentiated effector memory CD45RA+ cells. Sequencing was performed with immunoSEQ multiplex PCR; in TCRdb, only in-frame clones are kept and a portion is missing. The profile covers around 600,000 clones, with roughly 95% appearing a single time and about 0.11% taken by the ten largest. Sample: naive CD8+ T cells sorted from blood. The receptors were sampled from a woman aged 25 to 45 in good health.

The chain links TRBV10-3 to TRBJ2-5, with D perhaps matching TRBD2 (6 bases). The CDR3 covers 13 residues. With 2 bases removed from V and 5 bases from J, the gap between germline ends came to 9 bases. Germline CDR1 is ENHRY and CDR2 is SYGVKD. CDR3 amino acids: CAISEVGGETQYF. The DNA of the CDR3 is TGTGCCATCAGTGAGGTTGGGGGGGAGACCCAGTACTTC.

A word on this clone: This sample includes further DNA sequences coding for the same CDR3. The DNA for the CDR3 is TGTGCCAGCAGTTTCTCAACGAACACTGAAGCTTTCTTT. Translating it yields CASSFSTNTEAFF. V usage is TRBV27 and J usage is TRBJ1-1; no firm D call. This CDR3 region has 13 residues. Trimming left V 3 bases short and J 1 base short, with 6 bases between. Germline CDR1 is MNHEY and CDR2 is SMNVEV (reference sequence).

The J gene is TRBJ2-1, the V gene TRBV7-9; TRBD2 matches 9 bases. The CDR3 covers 16 residues. The V segment lost 5 bases and the J segment 8 bases; nucleotides outside the gene matches: 13. CDR1 and CDR2 (germline): SEHNR, FQNEAQ (reference sequence). CDR3 in DNA: TGTGCCAGCAGCCCAAGTAGCGGGAGATCCCCCGATGAGCAGTTCTTC. This sequence encodes CASSPSSGRSPDEQFF.

The rearrangement joins TRBV27 to TRBJ2-7; 10 positions match TRBD2. With 6 bases clipped from V and 3 bases from J, the junction kept 8 bases outside the gene matches. The length of the CDR3 is 15 residues. Germline V gene sequence: CDR1 MNHEY, CDR2 SMNVEV (reference sequence). The CDR3 reads CASRIEREGNYEQYF. The CDR3, as DNA: TGTGCCAGCAGGATAGAGCGGGAGGGTAACTACGAGCAGTACTTC.

The J gene is TRBJ2-1, the V gene TRBV7-6, with D unclear. Per germline, CDR1 SGHVS and CDR2 FNYEAQ. Trimming pared 4 bases from V and 6 bases from J, leaving 16 bases between. This CDR3 comprises 15 residues. The CDR3 DNA reads TGTGCCAGCAGCTCGCCTTCCGGGTGGTCCAATGAGCAGTTCTTC. It encodes CASSSPSGWSNEQFF.

V usage is TRBV19 and J usage is TRBJ2-5, with D possibly matching TRBD1 (6 bases). The CDR3 consists of 12 residues. Germline loops: CDR1 LNHDA, CDR2 SQIVND (reference sequence). The V end was cut by 8 bases, the J end by 2 bases, with 9 bases between. The CDR3, as DNA: TGTGCCAGTCAGGGGTGGCAAGAGACCCAGTACTTC. This translates into CASQGWQETQYF. Using reference TRBV19 and TRBJ2-5 for the parts outside the CDR3, the full variable domain is DGGITQSPKYLFRKEGQNVTLSCEQNLNHDAMYWYRQDPGQGLRLIYYSQIVNDFQKGDIAEGYSVSREKKESFPLTVTSAQKNPTAFYLCASQGWQETQYFGPGTRLLVL.

The genes are TRBV29-1 and TRBJ2-2; 7 bases fit TRBD1. The CDR3 length is 13 residues. V lost 6 bases, J lost 4 bases, and 5 bases stayed unmatched. Germline CDR1 is SQVTM and CDR2 is ANQGSEA. This chain's CDR3 is CSVDRDGTGELFF. The CDR3 DNA follows: TGCAGCGTCGACAGGGACGGCACCGGGGAGCTGTTTTTT.

To note about this clone: Other DNA sequences from this sample encode an identical CDR3 as well. In DNA, the CDR3 is TGTGCCAGCAGCTTGGAAGCTGGAGAGACCCAGTACTTC. Amino acid sequence: CASSLEAGETQYF. The genes are TRBV5-4 and TRBJ2-5; D call uncertain. Germline V CDR1 and CDR2: SGHNT, YYREEE (reference sequence). The CDR3 runs to 13 residues. V gave up 0 bases and J gave up 4 bases, with 7 bases separating them.

This clone was seen a few times. The V call is TRBV25-1, the J call TRBJ1-1; D is uncertain. Germline CDR1 MGHDK, CDR2 SYGVNS. Trimming cost V 6 bases and J 0 bases, with 5 bases left between them. The CDR3 loop spans 12 amino acids. CDR3 sequence (DNA): TGTGCCAGCAGCGACATGAACACTGAAGCTTTCTTT. The encoded protein is CASSDMNTEAFF. Complete variable domain (other parts from reference TRBV25-1 and TRBJ1-1): EADIYQTPRYLVIGTGKKITLECSQTMGHDKMYWYQQDPGMELHLIHYSYGVNSTEKGDLSSESTVSRIRTEHFPLTLESARPSHTSQYLCASSDMNTEAFFGQGTRLTVV.

The sample holds one count of this clone. The chain joins TRBV29-1 to TRBJ2-5; TRBD2 aligns across 10 bases. The CDR3 has 15 residues. Germline V gene data show CDR1 as SQVTM and CDR2 as ANQGSEA. The trim removed 5 bases at V and 2 bases at J, leaving 8 bases unmatched. The CDR3 sequence: CSVFQGLAEQETQYF. The DNA of the CDR3 is TGCAGCGTTTTCCAAGGACTAGCGGAACAAGAGACCCAGTACTTC.

The genes are TRBV21-1 and TRBJ1-2; TRBD1 is the table's D call and was not checked against the DNA. TRBV21-1 is a pseudogene segment. This CDR3 has 17 amino acids. CDR3 sequence: CASGLRVRDISNYGYTF. As DNA, the CDR3 is TGTGCCAGCGGACTTCGGGTCCGGGACATCTCTAACTATGGCTACACCTTC.

V is TRBV7-6 and J is TRBJ1-3; D is uncertain. The CDR3 covers 16 residues. The germline gives CDR1 SGHVS, CDR2 FNYEAQ. V was pared by 3 bases and J by 4 bases, with 16 bases between. CDR3 protein: CASSFHGEGEGNTIYF. CDR3 sequence (DNA): TGTGCCAGCAGCTTCCACGGGGAGGGAGAGGGAAACACCATATATTTT.

This CDR3 reads CASSWRLAGGYEQYF. Here the CDR3 DNA reads TGCGCCAGCAGCTGGCGACTAGCGGGCGGCTACGAGCAGTACTTC. The chain combines TRBV4-1 with TRBJ2-7; 10 bases are a match to TRBD2. The germline gives CDR1 MGHRA, CDR2 YSYEKL. The length of the CDR3 is 15 residues. V lost 5 bases, J lost 3 bases, and 7 bases stayed unmatched.

This clone appeared once. This chain links TRBV6-1 with TRBJ2-7; possible D gene TRBD1, 6 bases. Trimming pared 6 bases from V and 1 base from J, leaving 16 bases between. The CDR3 consists of 15 residues. The germline V gene has CDR1 MNHNS and CDR2 SASEGT. CDR3 nucleotide sequence: TGTGCCAGCAGGCAAGGGACATCCAAGTCCTACGAGCAGTACTTC. Translating it yields CASRQGTSKSYEQYF.